This is a list of T cell receptor beta chains from one sample in a study of T cells in Graves' hyperthyroidism and ophthalmopathy. TCRdb processed the multiplex PCR reads anew with MiXCR; each CDR3 protein has one entry. The data show 400,000 or so distinct CDR3 sequences, over 13% seen once. The sequenced sample was blood. The receptors here all came from a man aged 50-60 years with Graves' ophthalmopathy. The CDR3 runs from the conserved cysteine through the conserved F or W. Each record gives: J gene, clone size, D gene, V gene, CDR3 DNA, CDR3 protein. The D gene is left open where the match is weak. The size entry is marked missing in some rows and otherwise reads once, few, many or a size class.

J gene: TRBJ2-7
clone size: many
D gene: TRBD1
V gene: TRBV27
CDR3 DNA: TGTGCCAGCAGTTTCGGGACAGACTCCTACGAGCAGTACTTC
CDR3 protein: CASSFGTDSYEQYF

J gene: TRBJ1-2
clone size: many
D gene: -
V gene: TRBV27
CDR3 DNA: TGTGCCAGCAGAACTGGGGCTCCGGCTAACTATGGCTACACCTTC
CDR3 protein: CASRTGAPANYGYTF

J gene: TRBJ2-5
clone size: many
D gene: -
V gene: TRBV13
CDR3 DNA: TGTGCCAGCAGCTTAACAGGGAGATTAGGGACCCAGTACTTC
CDR3 protein: CASSLTGRLGTQYF

J gene: TRBJ2-7
clone size: many
D gene: -
V gene: TRBV5-6
CDR3 DNA: TGTGCCAGCAGCTTGGTAGGTAGCAGGGATCCCTACGAGCAGTACTTC
CDR3 protein: CASSLVGSRDPYEQYF

J gene: TRBJ1-5
clone size: -
D gene: -
V gene: TRBV2
CDR3 DNA: TGTGCCAGCAGTGAAGCAACAGGGAGTCATCAGCCCCAGCATTTT
CDR3 protein: CASSEATGSHQPQHF

J gene: TRBJ2-1
clone size: many
D gene: TRBD2
V gene: TRBV13
CDR3 DNA: TGTGCCAGTTCCGGGGTAGCGGGAGTGGGGGAGCAGTTCTTC
CDR3 protein: CASSGVAGVGEQFF

J gene: TRBJ2-1
clone size: few
D gene: TRBD2
V gene: TRBV7-9
CDR3 DNA: TGTGCCAGCAGCTCCACCCGGCGGGGGGAACGGCACAATGAGCAGTTCTTC
CDR3 protein: CASSSTRRGERHNEQFF

J gene: TRBJ1-6
clone size: many
D gene: TRBD1
V gene: TRBV6-1
CDR3 DNA: TGTGCCAGCAAAGATAGCACAGGGGAGGATTCACCCCTCCACTTT
CDR3 protein: CASKDSTGEDSPLHF

J gene: TRBJ2-2
clone size: once
D gene: TRBD2
V gene: TRBV3-1
CDR3 DNA: TGTGCCAGCAGCCAAGAGGGACTAGCGGGTGGGACCGGGGAGCTGTTTTTT
CDR3 protein: CASSQEGLAGGTGELFF

J gene: TRBJ2-7
clone size: once
D gene: TRBD2
V gene: TRBV19
CDR3 DNA: TGTGCCAGTAAGACTAGCGGGGTTACCTCCTACGAGCAGTACTTC
CDR3 protein: CASKTSGVTSYEQYF

J gene: TRBJ2-5
clone size: -
D gene: -
V gene: TRBV10-1
CDR3 DNA: TGCGCCAGCAGTATAGGGGTGGAAGAGACCCAGTACTTC
CDR3 protein: CASSIGVEETQYF

J gene: TRBJ2-7
clone size: many
D gene: TRBD2
V gene: TRBV3-1
CDR3 DNA: TGTGCCAGCAGCCAAGTCGGGACTAACGAGCAGTACTTC
CDR3 protein: CASSQVGTNEQYF

J gene: TRBJ2-5
clone size: few
D gene: -
V gene: TRBV5-1
CDR3 DNA: TGCGCCAGCAGCTTGGGCACAGGGAACCAAGAGACCCAGTACTTC
CDR3 protein: CASSLGTGNQETQYF

J gene: TRBJ1-1
clone size: -
D gene: TRBD1
V gene: TRBV9
CDR3 DNA: TGTGCCAGCAGCCCGGGACAGGGGGATGTGGGCACTGAAGCTTTCTTT
CDR3 protein: CASSPGQGDVGTEAFF

J gene: TRBJ2-1
clone size: many
D gene: -
V gene: TRBV3-1
CDR3 DNA: TGTGCCAGCAGCCAAGTCTTGGAGGTCTCCTACAATGAGCAGTTCTTC
CDR3 protein: CASSQVLEVSYNEQFF

J gene: TRBJ2-7
clone size: -
D gene: -
V gene: TRBV24-1
CDR3 DNA: TGTGCCACCAGTGGTAAACTAAGATTTGAGGTGCAGTACTTC
CDR3 protein: CATSGKLRFEVQYF

J gene: TRBJ2-2
clone size: few
D gene: TRBD2
V gene: TRBV20-1
CDR3 DNA: TGCAGTGCTAGAGATTCCCGGGCTAGCGGGAACACCGGGGAGCTGTTTTTT
CDR3 protein: CSARDSRASGNTGELFF

J gene: TRBJ2-1
clone size: many
D gene: TRBD2
V gene: TRBV15
CDR3 DNA: TGTGCCACCAGCGGGACTAGCGGGATGTCTGAGCAGTTCTTC
CDR3 protein: CATSGTSGMSEQFF

J gene: TRBJ2-1
clone size: many
D gene: TRBD2
V gene: TRBV13
CDR3 DNA: TGTGCCAGCAGCGCATCGGCCGGGAGGGCCCTTAATGAGCAGTTCTTC
CDR3 protein: CASSASAGRALNEQFF

J gene: TRBJ2-2
clone size: -
D gene: -
V gene: TRBV19
CDR3 DNA: TGTGCCAGTAGAGACGAGGTTACGGGGCTATTAAACACCGGGGAGCTGTTTTTT
CDR3 protein: CASRDEVTGLLNTGELFF

J gene: TRBJ2-2
clone size: few
D gene: -
V gene: TRBV6-1
CDR3 DNA: TGTGCCAGCCGCTATTCGGGGACCGGGGAGCTGTTTTTT
CDR3 protein: CASRYSGTGELFF

J gene: TRBJ2-5
clone size: many
D gene: TRBD1
V gene: TRBV11-1
CDR3 DNA: TGTGCCAGCACCTCTAGGCGGACAGGGGGCTGGGAGACCCAGTACTTC
CDR3 protein: CASTSRRTGGWETQYF

J gene: TRBJ1-5
clone size: -
D gene: -
V gene: TRBV29-1
CDR3 DNA: TGCAGCGTTCCAGGGCGGTTCAATCAGCCCCAGCATTTT
CDR3 protein: CSVPGRFNQPQHF

J gene: TRBJ2-3
clone size: many
D gene: -
V gene: TRBV9
CDR3 DNA: TGTGCCAGCAGCGTAGCTCGGGGGGCAGGCACAGATACGCAGTATTTT
CDR3 protein: CASSVARGAGTDTQYF

J gene: TRBJ1-5
clone size: -
D gene: -
V gene: TRBV6-5
CDR3 DNA: TGTGCCAGCAGTTACTCCGGCTTTAGCAATCAGCCCCAGCATTTT
CDR3 protein: CASSYSGFSNQPQHF

J gene: TRBJ1-1
clone size: -
D gene: -
V gene: TRBV29-1
CDR3 DNA: TGCAGCGTTGTAGGGGACACTGAAGCTTTCTTT
CDR3 protein: CSVVGDTEAFF

J gene: TRBJ1-1
clone size: -
D gene: -
V gene: TRBV20-1
CDR3 DNA: TGCAGTGCTAGAGTTCTGAGGAACACTGAAGCTTTCTTT
CDR3 protein: CSARVLRNTEAFF

J gene: TRBJ2-1
clone size: many
D gene: -
V gene: TRBV12-3/TRBV12-4
CDR3 DNA: TGTGCCAGCACCTGGCACGCAAGAGACGATGAGCAGTTCTTC
CDR3 protein: CASTWHARDDEQFF

J gene: TRBJ2-1
clone size: once
D gene: TRBD1
V gene: TRBV29-1
CDR3 DNA: TGCAGCGGGTCGGACAGGGTCAACTACAATGAGCAGTTCTTC
CDR3 protein: CSGSDRVNYNEQFF

J gene: TRBJ2-1
clone size: many
D gene: TRBD1
V gene: TRBV2
CDR3 DNA: TGTGCCAGCAGGGACCCCCCGGGACAGGGCCAGGATGAGCAGTTCTTC
CDR3 protein: CASRDPPGQGQDEQFF

J gene: TRBJ2-6
clone size: -
D gene: -
V gene: TRBV29-1
CDR3 DNA: TGCAGCACCGGGGACCAGGCCAACGTCCTGACTTTC
CDR3 protein: CSTGDQANVLTF

J gene: TRBJ2-2
clone size: many
D gene: TRBD2
V gene: TRBV3-1
CDR3 DNA: TGTGCCAGCAGCCATACCGGGACTATTGAGGGCACCGGGGAGCTGTTTTTT
CDR3 protein: CASSHTGTIEGTGELFF

J gene: TRBJ2-1
clone size: -
D gene: -
V gene: TRBV20-1
CDR3 DNA: TGCAGTGCTAGTATAGCGGAGATAAGCTACAATGAGCAGTTCTTC
CDR3 protein: CSASIAEISYNEQFF

J gene: TRBJ2-5
clone size: many
D gene: -
V gene: TRBV5-1
CDR3 DNA: TGCGCCAGCAGCTTGCAGCCAACGAGTCAACGAGAGACCCAGTACTTC
CDR3 protein: CASSLQPTSQRETQYF

J gene: TRBJ2-2
clone size: many
D gene: TRBD2
V gene: TRBV6-1
CDR3 DNA: TGTGCCAGCACCCTAACAGGACTAGCGGGAAACACCGGGGAGCTGTTTTTT
CDR3 protein: CASTLTGLAGNTGELFF